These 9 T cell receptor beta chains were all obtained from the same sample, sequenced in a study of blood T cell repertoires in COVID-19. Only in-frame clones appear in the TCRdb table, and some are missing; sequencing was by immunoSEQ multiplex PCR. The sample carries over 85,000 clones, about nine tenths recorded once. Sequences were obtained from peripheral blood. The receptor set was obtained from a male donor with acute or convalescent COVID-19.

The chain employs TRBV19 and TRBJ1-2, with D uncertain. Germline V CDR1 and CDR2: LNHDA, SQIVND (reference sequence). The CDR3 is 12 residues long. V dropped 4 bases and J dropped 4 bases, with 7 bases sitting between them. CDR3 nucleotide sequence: TGTGCCAGTAGTACGAACTCCTATGGCTACACCTTC. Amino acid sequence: CASSTNSYGYTF.

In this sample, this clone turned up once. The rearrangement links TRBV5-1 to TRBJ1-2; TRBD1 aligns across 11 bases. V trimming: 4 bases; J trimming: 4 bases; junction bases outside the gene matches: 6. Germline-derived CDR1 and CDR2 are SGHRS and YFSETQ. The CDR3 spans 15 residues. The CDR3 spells CASSQGQGAPYGYTF. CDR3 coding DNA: TGCGCCAGCAGCCAAGGACAGGGGGCTCCCTATGGCTACACCTTC.

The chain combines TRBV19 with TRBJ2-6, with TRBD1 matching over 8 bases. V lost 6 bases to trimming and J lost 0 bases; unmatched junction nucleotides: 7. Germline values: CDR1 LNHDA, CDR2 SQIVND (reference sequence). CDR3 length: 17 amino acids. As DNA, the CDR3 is TGTGCCAGTAGATCGACAGGGGCCCGCTCTGGGGCCAACGTCCTGACTTTC. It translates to CASRSTGARSGANVLTF.

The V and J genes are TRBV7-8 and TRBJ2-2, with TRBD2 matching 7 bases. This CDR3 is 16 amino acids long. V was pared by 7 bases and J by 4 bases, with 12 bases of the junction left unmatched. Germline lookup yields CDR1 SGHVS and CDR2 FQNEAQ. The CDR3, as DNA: TGTGCCAGCACCCCCGTTAGCGGGTACGGCACCGGGGAGCTGTTTTTT. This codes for CASTPVSGYGTGELFF. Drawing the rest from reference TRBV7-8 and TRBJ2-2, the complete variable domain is GAGVSQSPRYKVAKRGQDVALRCDPISGHVSLFWYQQALGQGPEFLTYFQNEAQLDKSGLPSDRFFAERPEGSVSTLKIQRTQQEDSAVYLCASTPVSGYGTGELFFGEGSRLTVL.

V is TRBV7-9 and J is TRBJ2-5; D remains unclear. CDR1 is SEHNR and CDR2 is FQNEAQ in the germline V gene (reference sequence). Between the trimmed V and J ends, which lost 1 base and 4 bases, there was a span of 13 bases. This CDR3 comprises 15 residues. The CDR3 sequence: CASSLVTKPRETQYF. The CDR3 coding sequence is TGTGCCAGCAGCTTAGTTACCAAACCCAGAGAGACCCAGTACTTC.

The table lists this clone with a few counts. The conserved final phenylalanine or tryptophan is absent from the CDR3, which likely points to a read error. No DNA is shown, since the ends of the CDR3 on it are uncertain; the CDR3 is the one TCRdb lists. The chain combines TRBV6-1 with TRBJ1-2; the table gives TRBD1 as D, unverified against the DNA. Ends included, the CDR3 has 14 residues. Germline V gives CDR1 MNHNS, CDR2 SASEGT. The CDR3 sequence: CASSERGQGEVVPS.

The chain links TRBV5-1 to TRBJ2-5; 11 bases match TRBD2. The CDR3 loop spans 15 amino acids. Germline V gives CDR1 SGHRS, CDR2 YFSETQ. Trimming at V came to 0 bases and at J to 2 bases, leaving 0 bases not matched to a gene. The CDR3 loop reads CASSLGTSGQETQYF. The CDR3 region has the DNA TGCGCCAGCAGCTTGGGGACTAGCGGGCAAGAGACCCAGTACTTC.

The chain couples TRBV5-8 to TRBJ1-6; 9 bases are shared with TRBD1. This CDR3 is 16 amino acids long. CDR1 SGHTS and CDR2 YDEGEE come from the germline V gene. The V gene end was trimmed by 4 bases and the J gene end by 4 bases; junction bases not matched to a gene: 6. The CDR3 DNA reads TGTGCCAGCAGCGACGATGGACAGGGGTATAATTCACCCCTCCACTTT. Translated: CASSDDGQGYNSPLHF.

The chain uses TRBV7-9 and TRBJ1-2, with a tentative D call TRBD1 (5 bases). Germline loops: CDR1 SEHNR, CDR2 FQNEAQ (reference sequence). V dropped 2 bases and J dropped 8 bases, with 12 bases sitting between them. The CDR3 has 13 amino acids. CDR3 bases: TGTGCCAGCAGCTTATCAGGGTCTAACGGCTACACCTTC. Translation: CASSLSGSNGYTF.